A single sample gave rise to the 6 T cell receptor beta chains below, sequenced in a study of PD-1 blockade in classical Hodgkin lymphoma. Assay used: immunoSEQ multiplex PCR; TCRdb lists only in-frame clones, some missing. Among around 13,000 clones, 78% were seen once, and the ten largest hold roughly 24%. Relapse was seen in all patients after autologous stem cell transplantation, and brentuximab vedotin exposure was variable. The sequencing here drew on peripheral blood mononuclear cells (PBMCs), taken before the second cycle of nivolumab. All receptors derive from a human donor with classical Hodgkin lymphoma.

The J gene is TRBJ1-1, the V gene TRBV2; a weak D match, TRBD1 (6 bases). Germline V gives CDR1 SNHLY, CDR2 FYNNEI. The CDR3 covers 14 residues. With 5 bases removed from V and 5 bases from J, the gap between germline ends came to 15 bases. CDR3 in DNA: TGTGCCAGCAGTCTTTCCGGGGGGCAAACTGAAGCTTTCTTT. This codes for CASSLSGGQTEAFF.

The rearrangement links TRBV19 to TRBJ1-1; D remains ambiguous. The germline gives CDR1 LNHDA, CDR2 SQIVND (reference sequence). Trimming took off 3 bases at V and 7 bases at J, with 9 bases between the two ends. The CDR3 runs 12 residues. CDR3 amino acids: CASSIRGGEAFF. In nucleotides, the CDR3 is TGTGCCAGTAGTATCCGGGGAGGTGAAGCTTTCTTT. Based on the CDR3 plus reference TRBV19 and TRBJ1-1, the full variable domain is DGGITQSPKYLFRKEGQNVTLSCEQNLNHDAMYWYRQDPGQGLRLIYYSQIVNDFQKGDIAEGYSVSREKKESFPLTVTSAQKNPTAFYLCASSIRGGEAFFGQGTRLTVV.

This rearrangement joins TRBV5-1 to TRBJ2-1, with TRBD2 as a possible D gene (6 bases). Germline V lookup: CDR1 SGHRS, CDR2 YFSETQ. V was shortened by 0 bases and J by 4 bases, with 11 bases between the two germline ends. The CDR3 runs 15 residues. The CDR3 sequence: CASSLGPGVYNEQFF. The DNA for the CDR3 is TGCGCCAGCAGCTTGGGGCCGGGGGTATACAATGAGCAGTTCTTC.

The chain joins TRBV9 to TRBJ2-6; D uncertain. V lost 1 base to trimming and J lost 0 bases, with 8 bases between them. Germline V gene data show CDR1 as SGDLS and CDR2 as YYNGEE. The CDR3 extends over 16 amino acids. CDR3 DNA: TGTGCCAGCAGCGTATTGATAGACTCTGGGGCCAACGTCCTGACTTTC. This encodes CASSVLIDSGANVLTF.

The chain carries TRBV18 and TRBJ1-1, with D perhaps TRBD1 (6 bases). The V gene lost 3 bases and the J gene lost 0 bases, with 14 bases spanning the gap. Germline V CDR1 and CDR2: KGHSH, LQKENI. The CDR3 runs 16 residues. CDR3 DNA: TGTGCCAGCTCACCGGGGGGGCGGGGTGTGAACACTGAAGCTTTCTTT. Its translation: CASSPGGRGVNTEAFF.

In the case of this clone: Germline is not matched at one junction end, which may reflect a read error. The genes are TRBV7-7 and TRBJ1-5, with D perhaps TRBD1 (6 bases). This CDR3 is built from 19 residues. Germline lookup yields CDR1 SSHAT and CDR2 FNYEAQ (reference sequence). CDR3 in DNA: TGTGCTAGCAGCTTTAGGGGGAATAGACGGGATTTTAGCAATCAGCCCCAGCATTTT. The encoded protein is CASSFRGNRRDFSNQPQHF. Looking up the rest from reference TRBV7-7 and TRBJ1-5 gives the full variable domain: GAGVSQSPRYKVTKRGQDVTLRCDPISSHATLYWYQQALGQGPEFLTYFNYEAQPDKSGLPSDRFSAERPEGSISTLTIQRTEQRDSAMYRCASSFRGNRRDFSNQPQHFGDGTRLSIL.